These T cell receptor beta chains were read from a single sample in a study of blood T cell repertoires in COVID-19. The protocol was immunoSEQ multiplex PCR, while the TCRdb copy is restricted to in-frame clones and leaves out a portion. The sample lists approximately 90,000 clones, about nine tenths seen once, with 4.5% to 5.5% in the top ten. Sequencing was done on a sample of peripheral blood. The receptors come from a woman older than 75 with acute or convalescent COVID-19. Each CDR3 is given with its conserved first and last residue. D genes are given only for firm matches.

D gene,V gene,CDR3 protein
-,TRBV19,CASRDDSRVSGNTIYF
-,TRBV28,CASSFRGAVGTDTQYF
-,TRBV20-1,CSGQWGDGYTF
-,TRBV19,CASSQGAEKLFF
-,TRBV5-1,CASSLDGRPYGYTF
-,TRBV5-1,CASSVGGQTGSGNTIYF
TRBD1,TRBV7-3,CASSQDRGSETQYF
TRBD1,TRBV3-1/TRBV3-2,CASSHYGRGTTEAFF
TRBD1,TRBV5-6,CASSWDRDTEAFF
TRBD2,TRBV7-9,CASSRSSGSLSNEQFF
-,TRBV5-6,CASSFTQVGTGELFF
TRBD1,TRBV6-5,CASSRTGNYGYTF
-,TRBV7-2,CASSLDGTQGDEQFF
-,TRBV2,CASSEARHLGYTF
-,TRBV30,CAWSSGRVAREAFF
TRBD1,TRBV18,CASSPEGQDTYGYTF
-,TRBV30,CAWSVRRGNTEAFF
-,TRBV7-2,CASSLDIWSPLHF
TRBD2,TRBV9,CASSSSGSGDEQYF
TRBD1,TRBV4-1,CASSQDAFSTGKGEGNTIYF
-,TRBV7-8,CASSFEGFGYTF
-,TRBV30,CAWSWRQRNYGYTF
-,TRBV12-3/TRBV12-4,CASKAYRVPAQYF
TRBD2,TRBV19,CASSETSGGASRTDTQYF
TRBD1,TRBV7-9,CASSPGTGSGNTIYF
-,TRBV6-2/TRBV6-3,CASSYSKAGTQYF
TRBD1,TRBV19,CASRRQGASSEQYF
-,TRBV30,CAWSVQQGNQPQHF
-,TRBV14,CASSQVEGWNYGYTF
-,TRBV6-5,CASSSERGAFF
-,TRBV11-2,CASSFGRGNTEAFF
-,TRBV6-5,CASSYSRSGDPLHF
TRBD1,TRBV19,CASSGTGGRQPQHF
-,TRBV15,CATSRDPLKGNTIYF
TRBD2,TRBV23-1,CASSHLTSGLTSFSYNEQFF
-,TRBV19,CASSMVRGANTGELFF
TRBD2,TRBV11-2,CASSPRRAGDNEQFF
TRBD2,TRBV19,CASSTPGLAYEQYF
-,TRBV12-5,CASGVPGVRWAFF
-,TRBV2,CASSESGSYNEQFF
-,TRBV10-1,CASSESRGWGNQPQHF
TRBD1,TRBV15,CATRTGGADTQYF
TRBD1,TRBV9,CASSPGRQGRNEKLFF